The T cell receptor (beta chain) described here comes from a study of response to subunit inactivated influenza vaccine (dated by TCRdb to the late 2010s). Broadly, across the study: Deep quantitative T cell receptor repertoire profiling was used in the study to track responses to a trivalent subunit inactivated influenza vaccine. The research as a whole found: The authors proposed that each seasonal influenza vaccination may bring in only a limited number of new T cells.

Library method: RT-PCR. The run used an Illumina HiSeq 2500. In-frame beta chains were kept once TCRdb had trimmed the public reads at Q25 with fastp and called clones with MiXCR. Rows are combined by CDR3 protein, so each entry shows the most common genes and DNA. This sample lists about 570,000 distinct CDR3 sequences; 11% were detected once. The ten largest clones take up approximately 9.9% of the sample. Of note for this clonotype: Its antigen is currently not known. Base qualities are not at hand, and no much larger clone is one base apart.

These data also formed part of another study, on T cells expressing NK-cell markers. According to the second study: TCR beta cDNA libraries were made by 5'RACE template switching that added a universal primer site and unique molecular identifiers. In sorted CD3+CD56+NKG2C+, CD3+CD56+NKG2C- and CD3+CD56-NKG2C+ T-cell subsets from eight or nine donors, TCR beta-chain repertoires were profiled. Seven of the eight sequenced donors were HCMV-seropositive and one was HCMV-seronegative. To restrict sorting to alphabetaTCR-expressing T cells, an anti-gammadeltaTCR antibody was added in several experiments. For roughly 6 donors, the dominant CD3+CD56+NKG2C+ clonotypes were among the top 10 CD8+ clonotypes and accounted for roughly 1.0-7.5% of CD8+ T cells. Those dominant clonotypes were again the most abundant among CD3+CD56-NKG2C+ cells in a handful of donors, at about 28.3-60.1%. Whether the expanded NKG2C-expressing T cell clones were specific for HCMV antigens remained unclear. All eight donors whose samples were sequenced were randomly selected healthy volunteers, three of them men and five women. HCMV serostatus was determined by detecting HCMV-specific IgG in serum with a commercial ELISA kit. Peripheral blood mononuclear cells were isolated from blood by Ficoll density gradient centrifugation. For roughly six donors, bulk peripheral blood T-cell repertoires were additionally sequenced from unsorted PBMC. cDNA synthesis was primed from the TCR beta constant segment and was followed by two successive PCR amplification steps. Libraries were sequenced as 2 x 150 bp reads on Illumina HiSeq 2000/2500, MiSeq or NextSeq. MIGEC was used to demultiplex reads and group the reads by UMI, and MiTCR was used to assemble and quantify clonotypes. To remove erroneous sequences, TCR cDNA sequences were retained only when supported by two or more reads. Downstream repertoire analysis used the tcR package, and clonotypes were matched across fractions by CDR3 nucleotide sequence plus V segment. Antigen specificity was annotated against VDJdb with VDJmatch, allowing one amino acid substitution in CDR3.

Sequenced material: PBMCs from blood, taken on the day of vaccination. The receptor was isolated from a man aged 45 to 65 who received an inactivated influenza vaccine. Donor details come from another sample of the same person, matched by shared clones.

The DNA is TGTGCCAGCAGGAACTCCCTCCGACAACCTGGGGAGCTGTTTTTT. Its protein is CASRNSLRQPGELFF. The chain was built from TRBV2 and TRBJ2-2; the D segment cannot be called with confidence. From the cysteine through the phenylalanine, the CDR3 covers 15 amino acids. Of the read, only the CDR3 DNA is kept; its 45 bases are in frame from base 1. For CDR1 and CDR2, the germline V gene lists SNHLY and FYNNEI. V loses 6 bases of germline sequence and J loses 8 bases, and the interval between the two ends is 19 bases.